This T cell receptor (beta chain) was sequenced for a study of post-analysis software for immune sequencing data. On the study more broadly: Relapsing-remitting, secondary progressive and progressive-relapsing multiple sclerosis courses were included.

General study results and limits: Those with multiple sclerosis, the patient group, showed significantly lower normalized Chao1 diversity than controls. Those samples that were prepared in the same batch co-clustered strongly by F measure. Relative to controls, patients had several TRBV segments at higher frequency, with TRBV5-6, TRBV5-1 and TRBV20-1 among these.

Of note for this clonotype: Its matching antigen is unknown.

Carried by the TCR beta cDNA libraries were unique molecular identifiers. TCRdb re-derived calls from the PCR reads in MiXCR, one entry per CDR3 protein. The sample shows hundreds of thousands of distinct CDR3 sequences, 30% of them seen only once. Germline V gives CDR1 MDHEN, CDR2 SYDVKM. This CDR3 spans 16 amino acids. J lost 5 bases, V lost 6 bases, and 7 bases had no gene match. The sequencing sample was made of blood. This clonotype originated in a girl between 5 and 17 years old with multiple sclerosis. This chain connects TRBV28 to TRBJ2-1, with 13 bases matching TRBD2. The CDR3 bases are TGTGCCAGCAGGTCGACTAGCGGGAGGATCAACAATGAGCAGTTCTTC. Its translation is CASRSTSGRINNEQFF.